This passage covers 25 T cell receptor beta chains from one sample sequenced in a study of follicular helper T cells after annual influenza vaccination (dated by TCRdb to between 2016 and 2019). Preparation of the library involved the immunoSEQ multiplex PCR assay. The table was pulled from immuneACCESS by TCRdb, which kept in-frame rearrangements only. Such tables lose some clones; where checked, under half of the loss comes from unresolved V genes, and the rest has no known cause. The sample table contains around 1,200 clones; only one count was recorded for just under 80% of them. The ten largest make up 3.5% to 4.5% of the sample. Sample time point, as interpreted from the label and publication: 2015-2016 season, 7 days after influenza vaccination. The source material was CXCR5+ CD38+ circulating T follicular helper cells from blood, sampled 7 days after influenza vaccination. This specimen's cell subset or site label, per the study, means: circulating Tfh, non-naive CD4+CXCR5+PD-1+ (ICOS+CD38+ or ICOS-CD38-). The receptors derive from an adult who received the influenza vaccine.

This chain joins TRBV6-6 and TRBJ1-2; 7 nucleotides match TRBD1. V lost 5 bases and J lost 8; bases outside the gene matches: 5. This CDR3 comprises 12 residues. Per the germline V gene, CDR1 is MNHNY and CDR2 is SVGAGI (reference sequence). The CDR3 spells CASSGGGAGYTF. The CDR3 region has the DNA TGTGCCAGCAGTGGAGGGGGCGCGGGCTACACCTTC.

The V and J genes are TRBV23-1 and TRBJ2-2; 12 bases are a match to TRBD1. TRBV23-1 has ORF status, its function being uncertain. The CDR3 length is 20 residues. V shed 2 bases and J 0 bases; nucleotides not matched to a gene: 10. This CDR3 is CASSQPGQGALYPNTGELFF. CDR3 in DNA: TGCGCCAGCAGTCAACCGGGACAGGGGGCGCTTTATCCGAACACCGGGGAGCTGTTTTTT.

The count of this clone is one. The chain links TRBV2 to TRBJ2-3, with 7 nucleotides matching TRBD2. CDR1 and CDR2 (germline): SNHLY, FYNNEI. V trimming: 4 bases; J trimming: 0 bases; junction bases outside the gene matches: 4. The CDR3 is 15 amino acids. The DNA of the CDR3 is TGTGCCAGCAGTGGAATAGCGGGCAGCACAGATACGCAGTATTTT. Its translation is CASSGIAGSTDTQYF.

The chain links TRBV28 to TRBJ1-3, with TRBD1 identical over 10 bases. Germline CDR1 and CDR2: MDHEN and SYDVKM. Germline trimming cut 4 bases from V and 0 bases from J; bases unmatched to any gene: 6. The CDR3 contains 17 residues. CDR3 loop: CASSSGQGLHSGNTIYF. The CDR3 nucleotides read TGTGCCAGCAGTTCGGGACAGGGGCTCCACTCTGGAAACACCATATATTTT.

The chain combines TRBV30 with TRBJ2-2; D is unclear. From germline, CDR1 is GTSNPN and CDR2 SVGIG (reference sequence). V lost 0 bases and J 2 bases, leaving 4 bases between the germline ends. This CDR3 is 13 amino acids long. For the CDR3, the DNA is TGTGCCTGGAGTGTGAGTAACACCGGGGAGCTGTTTTTT. It is translated as CAWSVSNTGELFF.

The chain has TRBV7-2 and TRBJ1-2, with D unresolved. This CDR3 is 14 amino acids long. Germline V gene lookup returns CDR1 SGHTA and CDR2 FQGNSA. V was clipped by 2 bases and J by 2 bases, with 9 bases between them. CDR3 sequence reads: CASSLMGTNYGYTF. CDR3 DNA: TGTGCCAGCAGCTTAATGGGAACAAACTATGGCTACACCTTC. The full variable domain, rest sourced from reference TRBV7-2 and TRBJ1-2, is GAGVSQSPSNKVTEKGKDVELRCDPISGHTALYWYRQSLGQGLEFLIYFQGNSAPDKSGLPSDRFSAERTGGSVSTLTIQRTQQEDSAVYLCASSLMGTNYGYTFGSGTRLTVV.

The rearrangement links TRBV6-5 to TRBJ1-6; tentatively, D is TRBD1 (6 bases). Germline V gene lookup returns CDR1 MNHEY and CDR2 SVGAGI. The CDR3 is 14 amino acids. The ends were cut back, 5 bases at V and 4 bases at J, with 9 bases in the middle. CDR3 amino acids: CASSHREYNSPLHF. The CDR3 DNA sequence: TGTGCCAGCAGTCACAGGGAATATAATTCACCCCTCCACTTT.

This chain links TRBV7-2 with TRBJ2-3, with 8 bases fitting TRBD2. Per the germline V gene, CDR1 is SGHTA and CDR2 is FQGNSA. V was clipped by 5 bases and J by 9 bases; unmatched bases: 16. The length of the CDR3 is 16 residues. This CDR3 reads CASSPNFRSGEGTQYF. CDR3 coding DNA: TGTGCCAGCAGCCCAAATTTTCGTAGCGGGGAGGGAACGCAGTATTTT.

The sample holds one count of this clone. The chain couples TRBV6-5 to TRBJ1-2; D uncertain. Between the trimmed V and J ends, which lost 2 bases and 0 bases, there was a span of 4 bases. The CDR3 loop spans 13 amino acids. Germline CDR1 and CDR2: MNHEY and SVGAGI. Here the CDR3 reads CASSYRPNYGYTF. CDR3 in DNA: TGTGCCAGCAGTTACAGGCCTAACTATGGCTACACCTTC.

The V call is TRBV5-1, the J call TRBJ1-4; TRBD1 might be the D (6 bases). The length of the CDR3 is 14 residues. CDR1 is SGHRS, CDR2 YFSETQ, per germline. Trimming removed 1 base from V and 8 bases from J, with 12 bases in between. This CDR3 is CASSLQGLDEKLFF. The CDR3 DNA reads as TGCGCCAGCAGCTTGCAGGGGCTGGACGAAAAACTGTTTTTT.

This chain joins TRBV18 and TRBJ2-6; TRBD1 might be the D (5 bases). CDR3 length equals 18 residues. Germline V gene sequence: CDR1 KGHSH, CDR2 LQKENI. V was clipped by 4 bases and J by 5 bases, with 21 bases between them. The CDR3 is CASSQAKDIYSRANVLTF. The CDR3 DNA reads as TGTGCCAGCTCACAGGCGAAGGACATTTACAGTCGGGCCAACGTCCTGACTTTC. Using reference TRBV18 and TRBJ2-6 for the parts outside the CDR3, the full variable domain is NAGVMQNPRHLVRRRGQEARLRCSPMKGHSHVYWYRQLPEEGLKFMVYLQKENIIDESGMPKERFSAEFPKEGPSILRIQQVVRGDSAAYFCASSQAKDIYSRANVLTFGAGSRLTVL.

V usage is TRBV9 and J usage is TRBJ2-5, with a tentative D call TRBD2 (7 bases). This CDR3 comprises 16 residues. Germline V gene data show CDR1 as SGDLS and CDR2 as YYNGEE. The V and J ends lost 3 bases and 4 bases respectively, with 19 bases between them. CDR3 residues: CASSAHGGGAGETQYF. The CDR3 bases are TGTGCCAGCAGCGCTCATGGGGGGGGCGCGGGAGAGACCCAGTACTTC. The full variable domain, rest sourced from reference TRBV9 and TRBJ2-5, is DSGVTQTPKHLITATGQRVTLRCSPRSGDLSVYWYQQSLDQGLQFLIQYYNGEERAKGNILERFSAQQFPDLHSELNLSSLELGDSALYFCASSAHGGGAGETQYFGPGTRLLVL.

Regarding this clone: This same CDR3 is encoded by further DNA sequences in the sample. CDR3 DNA sequence: TGTGCCAGCAGTAACCAGGGTGAGCAGTACTTC. Translating gives CASSNQGEQYF. J is TRBJ2-7 and V is TRBV6-5, with D possibly TRBD1 on 5 matching bases. The CDR3 has 11 residues. CDR1 and CDR2 (germline): MNHEY, SVGAGI. Trimming took 5 bases from V and 7 from J, leaving 9 bases between them.

This CDR3 reads CATSRDPAVPLAGGRFYEQYF. The CDR3 DNA sequence: TGTGCCACCAGCAGAGATCCGGCGGTTCCACTAGCGGGAGGAAGATTCTACGAGCAGTACTTC. The chain employs TRBV15 and TRBJ2-7, with 12 bases that match TRBD2. The V gene end was trimmed by 0 bases and the J gene end by 3 bases; junction bases not matched to a gene: 18. The germline CDR1 and CDR2 sequences are LNHNV and YYDKDF (reference sequence). CDR3 size: 21 residues. The whole variable domain, remainder taken from reference TRBV15 and TRBJ2-7, is DAMVIQNPRYQVTQFGKPVTLSCSQTLNHNVMYWYQQKSSQAPKLLFHYYDKDFNNEADTPDNFQSRRPNTSFCFLDIRSPGLGDTAMYLCATSRDPAVPLAGGRFYEQYFGPGTRLTVT.

This clone was recorded a few times. The chain recombines TRBV19 with TRBJ2-3; TRBD1 matches 9 bases. J was trimmed by 3 bases and V by 6 bases; bases with no gene match: 7. The CDR3 spans 15 residues. CDR1 is LNHDA, CDR2 SQIVND, per germline (reference sequence). The CDR3 spells CASRPSGTGTDTQYF. As DNA, the CDR3 is TGTGCCAGTAGACCCTCCGGGACAGGGACAGATACGCAGTATTTT.

The chain is built from TRBV4-1 and TRBJ1-2; no reliable D call. The CDR3 consists of 15 residues. Trimming removed 1 base at V and 5 bases at J, with 14 bases between. In germline, CDR1 is MGHRA, CDR2 YSYEKL. CDR3 sequence reads: CASSQADGAQYGYTF. CDR3 sequence (DNA): TGCGCCAGCAGCCAAGCGGACGGAGCTCAATATGGCTACACCTTC.

The chain recombines TRBV4-2 with TRBJ2-2, with D possibly called TRBD1 or TRBD2 (6 bases each). Germline CDR1 LGHNA, CDR2 YNFKEQ. V lost 2 bases to trimming and J lost 0 bases, with 10 bases between them. The CDR3 is 16 amino acids. The CDR3 bases are TGTGCCAGCAGCCAAAGGGGGGCGGCGAACACCGGGGAGCTGTTTTTT. It encodes CASSQRGAANTGELFF.

This clone showed up just a few times. The chain links TRBV10-1 to TRBJ1-3; no definite D call. The CDR3 length is 11 residues. Germline CDR1 WNHNN, CDR2 SYGVQD (reference sequence). V was pared by 7 bases and J by 3 bases, with 4 bases between. The CDR3 DNA reads TGCGCCAGCAAGCATGGAAACACCATATATTTT. Its protein is CASKHGNTIYF.

The rearrangement joins TRBV4-2 to TRBJ1-1; the match to TRBD1 covers 8 bases. The CDR3 extends over 16 amino acids. V lost 3 bases to trimming and J lost 4 bases; unmatched junction nucleotides: 10. Germline CDR1 is LGHNA and CDR2 is YNFKEQ. The CDR3 nucleotides read TGTGCCAGCAGCCAGACCCGGACAGGGTACGCCACTGAAGCTTTCTTT. Translating gives CASSQTRTGYATEAFF.

V is TRBV9 and J is TRBJ2-5, with 13 bases fitting TRBD2. Germline lookup yields CDR1 SGDLS and CDR2 YYNGEE. The CDR3 has 15 amino acids. The V gene end was trimmed by 2 bases and the J gene end by 5 bases; junction bases not matched to a gene: 3. The CDR3: CASSVGLAGTETQYF. In DNA, the CDR3 is TGTGCCAGCAGCGTGGGACTAGCGGGAACTGAGACCCAGTACTTC.

The rearrangement uses TRBV4-1 and TRBJ2-2; D possibly uses TRBD1 or TRBD2 (6 bases each). Trimming removed 4 bases at V and 6 bases at J, with 18 bases between. Germline V gene lookup returns CDR1 MGHRA and CDR2 YSYEKL. The CDR3 covers 16 residues. The CDR3 nucleotides are TGCGCCAGCAGCCCCTTAGGGGGGCTTTATGCCGGGGAGCTGTTTTTT. It specifies CASSPLGGLYAGELFF.

The CDR3 loop reads CAISDSRSGNTIYF. The CDR3 nucleotides read TGTGCCATCAGTGATAGCAGGTCGGGAAACACCATATATTTT. The chain couples TRBV10-3 to TRBJ1-3, with D unclear. Per the germline V gene, CDR1 is ENHRY and CDR2 is SYGVKD. CDR3 size: 14 residues. The V end lost 3 bases, the J end lost 4 bases, and 10 bases lay between the germline ends.

This clone was detected once. The chain links TRBV5-1 to TRBJ2-3, with D tentatively TRBD1 (5 bases). Between the trimmed V and J ends, which lost 3 bases and 2 bases, there was a span of 10 bases. This CDR3 region has 14 residues. Germline CDR1 SGHRS, CDR2 YFSETQ. CDR3 amino acids: CASSSQVSTDTQYF. The CDR3, as DNA: TGCGCCAGCAGCTCACAGGTTTCCACAGATACGCAGTATTTT.

The rearrangement uses TRBV6-1 and TRBJ2-1, with D possibly matching TRBD2 (6 bases). The CDR3 consists of 15 residues. Germline CDR1 MNHNS, CDR2 SASEGT. V lost 2 bases to trimming and J lost 7 bases, with 15 bases between them. The CDR3 DNA is TGTGCCAGCAGTGAATCCCGGGAGTCGAGGAATGAGCAGTTCTTC. Translation gives CASSESRESRNEQFF.

The sample holds a few counts of this clone. The chain links TRBV30 to TRBJ1-3; TRBD1 agrees at 7 bases. Losses at the gene ends were 3 bases for V and 14 bases for J; bases not matched to a gene: 7. This CDR3 has 11 amino acids. Germline values: CDR1 GTSNPN, CDR2 SVGIG (reference sequence). The CDR3 protein is CAWSEDRALYF. Here the CDR3 DNA reads TGTGCCTGGAGCGAAGACAGGGCCCTATATTTT.